This TCR beta chain came from a study of graft-versus-host responses after intestinal transplantation. On the study more broadly: Grafts that recipients had were multivisceral, liver-intestinal, or isolated intestinal transplants.

TCRdb's copy holds only in-frame clones and misses some; the assay was immunoSEQ multiplex PCR. The sample gives about 85,000 clones, roughly four fifths of which show up once; approximately 17% is in the top ten. The germline V gene has CDR1 MDHEN and CDR2 SYDVKM. V lost 8 bases and J lost 1, with 11 bases in between. This CDR3 contains 14 residues. This clone was recorded once. Its antigen is currently unknown. Study-wide findings and caveats: Early post-transplant declines in HvG were associated with peak levels of circulating GvH clones. Among recipient marrow samples, GvH clones were found; some appeared first in ileum or blood. High graft-versus-host to host-versus-graft clonal ratios were found in allografts of patients who had graft-donor T cell macrochimerism.

The receptor's source is a human donor who received an intestinal transplant. The sample was unstimulated CD8+ T cells sorted from spleen or lymph node cells, taken before intestinal transplant. The J gene is TRBJ2-2, the V gene TRBV28; D gene uncertain. Written as DNA, the CDR3 is TGTGCCAGCCGCCCGTGGGGGAACACCGGGGAGCTGTTTTTT. It is translated as CASRPWGNTGELFF.